A single T cell receptor (beta chain) is shown here with its context. Its cognate antigen has yet to be identified. Per-base quality was not reported, and no clone a single base away is much larger than it. Library prep was done by the immunoSEQ multiplex PCR assay. A mixture of 60 forward primers for TCR Vbeta segments and 13 reverse primers for TCR Jbeta segments was used in the multiplex PCR. A multiplex PCR assay on genomic DNA amplified the CDR3 region of rearranged TCR beta genes. The amplified TCR beta libraries were sequenced on the Illumina HiSeq System as 87-base-pair reads. The authors processed their data as follows. In a later analysis, tens of millions of unique TCR beta chains were counted across the 500 to 850 repertoires, and roughly 11 million of these chains were shared by at least two donors. Raw reads were error-corrected and collapsed into unique sequences by a nearest-neighbor algorithm in which closely related sequences were merged to remove PCR and sequencing errors. V, D and J gene segments were assigned by aligning CDR3 sequences to IMGT reference sequences. For a sequence to be retained, at least a six-nucleotide match to both a V gene segment and a J gene segment was required. A rearrangement counted as productive if the CDR3 had no stop codons and remained in frame with V and J, and every other rearrangement counted as non-productive. CDR3 was defined according to IMGT convention as the region running from the second conserved V-encoded cysteine to the conserved J-encoded phenylalanine. The earlier analysis of about 570 of the donors excluded any sequence lacking an unambiguous match to a single V gene segment. An earlier analysis of over 450 of the donors classified V segments as functional when productive rearrangements were above 56.7% and as segregating when the standard deviation between donors was above 5%. A statistical classification framework was built to diagnose cytomegalovirus status from the catalog of TCR beta chain sequences. A later analysis assigned V and J genes by comparing TCR nucleotide sequences with IMGT/GENE-DB human TR gene sequences. A later analysis assigned CDR3 sequences and most-parsimonious VDJ recombination scenarios with the TCRdist pipeline. In a later analysis, every TCR beta chain was defined by the combination of its CDR3 amino acid sequence and its V-gene family, and reads without a unique V-gene family were dropped. To address suspected cross-contamination and a sequencing artifact, a later analysis removed approximately 590 highly shared, low-generation-probability nucleotide sequences. In a later analysis, a clonal expansion index for each public chain was calculated from normalized within-repertoire ranks of inferred template counts. In a later analysis, generation probabilities were computed using a VDJ recombination model fitted to out-of-frame rearrangements, and the results were checked against IGoR. A later analysis scored TCR-TCR, TCR-HLA and TCR-CMV co-occurrence with hypergeometric tests, applying a repertoire-size bias correction to TCR pairs. In a later analysis, false discovery rates were estimated by permuting HLA or CMV assignments 20 times. In a later analysis, co-occurring TCRs were grouped using DBSCAN, and TCRdist sequence similarity was added for clustering within HLA-allele-positive subsets. Repertoires with fewer than 30,000 or more than 120,000 public chains were left out of co-occurrence clustering, as were five repertoires with anomalous nucleotide sharing. This is the immuneACCESS table as TCRdb keeps it, with only in-frame sequences that have V and J called. A part of the clones is gone; compared with another copy, unresolved V genes explain less than half, and the rest is unexplained. That table furnishes V, J and clone size, whereas the DNA furnished D and trimming. This sample is represented by tens of thousands of clones; approximately 73% of them were singletons. Roughly 5.5% of the sample rests with the top ten.

The CDR3 holds 13 amino acids from the cysteine to the phenylalanine. The only DNA kept is the CDR3, 39 bases in frame from the first base. Looking up the germline V gene (reference sequence) yields CDR1 LNHDA and CDR2 SQIVND. The junction shows trimming of 5 bases on V and 2 bases on J, plus 7 bases between the germline ends. The cohort was made up of several hundred healthy bone marrow donors. Cohort members were all nominally healthy when sampled, although unrecorded immune exposures were likely present. The donor was CMV seronegative and was included in the group of around 320 seronegative cohort members. A peripheral blood sample was collected from each donor, and TCR beta sequencing was performed on peripheral blood mononuclear cells. The Qiagen DNeasy Blood Extraction Kit was used to extract genomic DNA from the blood cell samples. This sample stems from a study of cytomegalovirus exposure and HLA in healthy donors (dated by TCRdb to between 2016 and 2019). In terms of the full investigation: In an earlier analysis of some 550 of the donors, about 270 Gb of sequence data and 95 million to 130 million unique TCR beta sequences from about 190 million T cells were reported. All discovery cohort repertoires had been generated using a single sequencing platform. A later analysis re-examined previously published TCR beta repertoires from about 700 donors and added high-resolution HLA genotyping to investigate patterns of TCR occurrence. In an earlier analysis of several hundred of the donors, high-throughput TCR beta sequencing was used to judge whether each TCR beta V gene segment behaved as functional or pseudogenic. Both class I and class II loci were covered by HLA typing, at four-digit resolution. Because of strong linkage in the cohort, roughly five DR-DQ haplotypes were treated as single units for association and clustering. The later analysis used no new phenotypic data to find candidate immune exposures, relying instead on TCR beta sequences and their occurrence across donors. The aim of the study was to test whether cataloging public T cell receptors could identify signatures of past pathogen exposure. The study profiled the T cell repertoires of some 610 subjects by immunosequencing and related them to cytomegalovirus serostatus. Typing coverage varied by locus: roughly 629-640 donors for A, B, C, DRB1 and DQB1; roughly 520 for DQA1; more than 600 for DPA1; approximately 490 for DPB1. Donor age, sex, ethnicity and CMV serostatus were collected together with the repertoire data. In addition to the first cohort of roughly 670 subjects, a separate validation cohort of approximately 110 different subjects was used. Of the 300 to 400 genotyped donors, approximately 80% fell in the genetic ancestry cluster associated with self-reported Caucasian donors. On average, roughly 200,000 unique TCR beta nucleotide sequences were sequenced per donor among about 400 genotyped donors of the cohort, with roughly 18% of those sequences being non-productive. An early release that covered about 600 HLA-typed donors contained about 300 gigabases of sequencing data and some 87 million unique TCR sequences. To predict cytomegalovirus infection status, the study combined high-throughput TCR immunosequencing, statistical association of individual TCRs with disease status, and machine learning. A later genetic analysis took genome-wide SNP genotypes for about 55% of the roughly 700 donors and used that subset as a discovery cohort.

Broad study findings and their caveats: In a later analysis, the rate of TCR association differed among HLA loci, with DRB1 alleles having the most associated TCRs and HLA-C alleles having the fewest. Most TCR sequences were observed very rarely across donors, whereas some public TCRs were present in many individuals. The presence/absence analyses assumed that sequencing depth was roughly uniform across donors, and that assumption may not be true. In a later analysis, HLA-associated TCR beta chains showed more clonal expansion and lower generation probabilities than non-associated chains that were equally common. A total of roughly 160 TCR beta chains were listed by the study as associated with cytomegalovirus. A cluster of highly shared sequence variants was judged likely to represent a technical artifact of the sequencing pipeline. Because counts were too low, 15 to 20 rarely observed V segments, including chromosome 9 orphons, were excluded from the earlier analysis of 587 of the donors. Compared with the roughly 670-donor mean, donors in an Asian-associated ancestry cluster had fewer N-insertions in productive TCRs, according to a later genetic analysis. In a later genetic analysis, a missense DCLRE1C variant was associated with V-gene and J-gene trimming of TCR beta chains, and the association was replicated in an independent cohort. When HLA alleles, especially DR and DQ, strongly co-occurred, attributing TCR associations to individual alleles was difficult. According to the authors, the approach could potentially be generalized to other disease states and immunological phenotypes. Because HLA typing was unavailable for some donors at each locus, only the typed subset was used in association tests. Correlated functional status among segregating V segments might reflect linkage disequilibrium, but an unknown experimental factor could not be ruled out. Specific HLA alleles were associated with 15,000 to 20,000 TCR beta sequences at a false discovery rate of 0.05 in a later analysis. The classifier was reported to diagnose cytomegalovirus status with high specificity and sensitivity in both the original and validation cohorts. Some IMGT-functional V segments, including TRBV6-2 and TRBV6-3, could not be distinguished by the 87-base-pair reads and were therefore excluded. In vitro tests confirmed that a few of the cytomegalovirus-associated TCR beta chains recognize cytomegalovirus antigens. In a later analysis, several top co-occurrence clusters were reported to appear linked to parvovirus B19, influenza, CMV and Epstein-Barr virus. In an earlier analysis of about 600 of the donors, most TCR beta V segments appeared in productive rearrangements about 87% or about 30% of the time, broadly matching IMGT annotations. A further reported finding was that TCR beta sequences accurately predicted the HLA-A and HLA-B alleles for most subjects in the first cohort. This cohort had only TCR beta chains sequenced, and the lack of alpha or paired-chain data limited which features could be detected. According to a later analysis, most CMV-associated TCR beta chains appeared to be HLA-restricted, and the HLA associations seemed to be driven largely by CMV exposure. CMV serostatus was the only immune exposure information available for the cohort.

The source material was PBMCs. The chain is made from TRBV19 and TRBJ1-3, with the D gene not clear enough to name. This receptor was taken from a man aged 45-65 years in good health and CMV-seronegative. The nucleotides are TGTGCCAGTAGTTTTCCAGCTGGAAACACCATATATTTT. Its protein product is CASSFPAGNTIYF. The full variable domain, completed from the reference TRBV19 and TRBJ1-3 proteins outside the CDR3, reads DGGITQSPKYLFRKEGQNVTLSCEQNLNHDAMYWYRQDPGQGLRLIYYSQIVNDFQKGDIAEGYSVSREKKESFPLTVTSAQKNPTAFYLCASSFPAGNTIYFGEGSWLTVV.